This passage covers 28 T cell receptor beta chains from one sample sequenced in a study of OX40 agonist ivuxolimab in advanced cancers. The method was immunoSEQ multiplex PCR; TCRdb's version includes in-frame clones alone and lacks a portion of them. The repertoire holds around 42,000 clones, with about 91% as singletons. The sample consisted of CD4+ or CD8+ T cells sorted from blood, taken in a trial of the OX40 agonist ivuxolimab. The receptors come from an adult with an advanced solid tumor such as melanoma, head and neck, liver or kidney cancer.

The chain recombines TRBV28 with TRBJ2-5, with D tentatively TRBD1 (6 bases). The CDR3 consists of 14 residues. Trimming cost V 3 bases and J 6 bases, with 14 bases left between them. CDR1 and CDR2 (germline): MDHEN, SYDVKM. The DNA for the CDR3 is TGTGCCAGCAGTTTGGTATTGGGGGCCAAGACCCAGTACTTC. Protein: CASSLVLGAKTQYF.

J is TRBJ2-7 and V is TRBV7-8; possible D gene TRBD1, 6 bases. Per the germline V gene, CDR1 is SGHVS and CDR2 is FQNEAQ. Trimming took 0 bases from V and 4 from J, leaving 22 bases between them. The CDR3 is 18 amino acids. The DNA of the CDR3 is TGTGCCAGCAGCTTAGCATATCCCTTTGAACGGGACATGTACGAGCAGTACTTC. Its translation is CASSLAYPFERDMYEQYF.

The chain combines TRBV6-1 with TRBJ2-4; 8 bases are shared with TRBD1. The CDR3 length is 17 residues. The J segment lost 1 base and the V segment lost 1 base, leaving 6 bases of the junction unmatched. Germline V gene sequence: CDR1 MNHNS, CDR2 SASEGT. The CDR3 sequence: CASSEGATGAAKNIQYF. In DNA, the CDR3 is TGTGCCAGCAGTGAAGGGGCGACAGGGGCGGCCAAAAACATTCAGTACTTC.

This chain links TRBV7-2 with TRBJ2-3; 9 nucleotides match TRBD2. Unmatched junction bases numbered 15, after V lost 2 bases and J lost 6 bases. Germline V gene data show CDR1 as SGHTA and CDR2 as FQGNSA. This CDR3 region has 18 residues. CDR3 coding DNA: TGTGCCAGCAGCTTATTTACGGTCCTAGCGGGACCCGGGGATACGCAGTATTTT. The encoded protein is CASSLFTVLAGPGDTQYF.

This chain connects TRBV21-1 to TRBJ1-4. TRBV21-1 is marked as a pseudogene. The CDR3 sequence is 12 residues long. The CDR3 loop is CARKKIGEKLFF. The DNA for the CDR3 is TGTGCCAGGAAAAAAATCGGAGAAAAACTGTTTTTT.

The V gene is TRBV28, the J gene TRBJ2-3, with a tentative D call TRBD1 (5 bases). The CDR3 length is 16 residues. CDR1 MDHEN and CDR2 SYDVKM come from the germline V gene. Between the trimmed V and J ends, which lost 6 bases and 2 bases, there was a span of 18 bases. The CDR3 region has the DNA TGTGCCAGCAGCCTCAATAGGGGCAGGGACACAGATACGCAGTATTTT. Its protein is CASSLNRGRDTDTQYF.

This chain links TRBV6-5 with TRBJ2-1; 7 bases are a match to TRBD2. Germline loops: CDR1 MNHEY, CDR2 SVGAGI. V dropped 0 bases and J dropped 7; count of bases not matched to a gene: 6. CDR3 length: 15 amino acids. The CDR3 region is CASSYSTAGSNEQFF. In DNA, the CDR3 is TGTGCCAGCAGTTACTCGACAGCGGGGTCTAATGAGCAGTTCTTC.

The table lists this clone with a count of one. The rearrangement joins TRBV30 to TRBJ1-6; D unclear. The CDR3 length is 14 residues. Trimming removed 5 bases at V and 14 bases at J, with 22 bases between. Germline values: CDR1 GTSNPN, CDR2 SVGIG (reference sequence). CDR3 in amino acids: CAWGPPDLTLTLHF. DNA for the CDR3: TGTGCCTGGGGGCCCCCGGATTTGACATTGACCCTCCACTTT.

The genes are TRBV29-1 and TRBJ2-5; D possibly corresponds to TRBD2 (5 bases). This CDR3 is 17 amino acids long. V dropped 6 bases and J dropped 2 bases, with 25 bases sitting between them. Germline CDR1 is SQVTM and CDR2 is ANQGSEA. For the CDR3, the DNA is TGCAGCGTCCTGGAGGCGCACCCGATTCTGACTCAAGAGACCCAGTACTTC. As protein: CSVLEAHPILTQETQYF. Drawing the rest from reference TRBV29-1 and TRBJ2-5, the complete variable domain is SAVISQKPSRDICQRGTSLTIQCQVDSQVTMMFWYRQQPGQSLTLIATANQGSEATYESGFVIDKFPISRPNLTFSTLTVSNMSPEDSSIYLCSVLEAHPILTQETQYFGPGTRLLVL.

This clone was detected once. This CDR3 is CASSKQGDQPQHF. The CDR3 bases are TGTGCCAGCAGCAAGCAGGGTGATCAGCCCCAGCATTTT. This sequence joins TRBV13 and TRBJ1-5; D perhaps matches TRBD1 (5 bases). The germline V gene has CDR1 PRHDT and CDR2 FYEKMQ (reference sequence). Trimming shortened V by 5 bases and J by 5 bases, and 10 bases separated the two germline ends. This CDR3 has 13 residues.

The table lists this clone with a count of one. The chain carries TRBV7-9 and TRBJ1-5; 8 bases match TRBD1. J was trimmed by 0 bases and V by 1 base; bases with no gene match: 2. This CDR3 is 16 amino acids long. CDR1 and CDR2 (germline): SEHNR, FQNEAQ (reference sequence). CDR3 bases: TGTGCCAGCAGCTTAGAAGGGACAGGTAGCAATCAGCCCCAGCATTTT. Translating it yields CASSLEGTGSNQPQHF.

The V and J genes are TRBV4-1 and TRBJ2-1; D may be TRBD2 (6 bases). The V gene lost 10 bases and the J gene lost 0 bases, with 10 bases spanning the gap. The CDR3 has 13 residues. Germline CDR1 is MGHRA and CDR2 is YSYEKL. The CDR3 coding sequence is TGCGCCACGGGGGATGGCTCCTACAATGAGCAGTTCTTC. Amino acid sequence: CATGDGSYNEQFF.

The chain employs TRBV7-6 and TRBJ2-7, with 7 bases that match TRBD1. J lost 3 bases, V lost 5 bases, and 4 bases had no gene match. The CDR3 covers 13 residues. Germline lookup yields CDR1 SGHVS and CDR2 FNYEAQ. DNA for the CDR3: TGTGCCAGCAGCCTAGACAGGGTCTACGAGCAGTACTTC. Amino acids: CASSLDRVYEQYF.

The rearrangement links TRBV11-2 to TRBJ2-7; 10 bases align to TRBD1. Germline V CDR1 and CDR2: SGHAT, FQNNGV. The V segment lost 2 bases and the J segment 2 bases; nucleotides outside the gene matches: 6. The CDR3 covers 16 residues. CDR3 in amino acids: CASSLSPGQGTYEQYF. The CDR3 bases are TGTGCCAGCAGCTTATCTCCGGGACAGGGGACCTACGAGCAGTACTTC.

The chain joins TRBV7-9 to TRBJ2-7, with D possibly matching TRBD2 (6 bases). Germline V gene data show CDR1 as SEHNR and CDR2 as FQNEAQ (reference sequence). This CDR3 region has 14 residues. Between the trimmed V and J ends, which lost 5 bases and 0 bases, there was a span of 11 bases. CDR3 sequence (DNA): TGTGCCAGCAGCAAGACGGGACTCTCCTACGAGCAGTACTTC. This codes for CASSKTGLSYEQYF.

The V and J genes are TRBV7-8 and TRBJ1-2, with D possibly matching TRBD1 (5 bases). Trimming left V 5 bases short and J 6 bases short, with 16 bases between. The CDR3 has 14 amino acids. CDR1 is SGHVS and CDR2 is FQNEAQ in the germline V gene. CDR3 nucleotides: TGTGCCAGCAGCCTAACGACATCGGGGGATGGCTACACCTTC. As protein: CASSLTTSGDGYTF.

The rearrangement uses TRBV7-9 and TRBJ1-5; D gene ambiguous. CDR1 and CDR2 from the germline V gene are SEHNR and FQNEAQ (reference sequence). The ends were cut back, 2 bases at V and 7 bases at J, with 6 bases in the middle. This CDR3 region has 12 residues. CDR3 loop: CASSLNGQPQHF. DNA of the CDR3: TGTGCCAGCAGCTTAAATGGGCAGCCCCAGCATTTT.

In its sample, this clone was seen once. V usage is TRBV7-9 and J usage is TRBJ2-3, with TRBD2 as a possible D gene (6 bases). Trimming cost V 1 base and J 1 base, with 9 bases left between them. Looked up from germline, CDR1 is SEHNR and CDR2 is FQNEAQ (reference sequence). This CDR3 region has 15 residues. CDR3 DNA sequence: TGTGCCAGCAGCTTAGTTGCTAGCGGCACAGATACGCAGTATTTT. Its protein is CASSLVASGTDTQYF.

This clone was recorded only once. The chain combines TRBV4-2 with TRBJ2-1, with 10 bases lining up with TRBD2. The CDR3 is 16 amino acids. CDR1 and CDR2 (germline): LGHNA, YNFKEQ. J was trimmed by 7 bases and V by 1 base; bases with no gene match: 7. CDR3 sequence (DNA): TGTGCCAGCAGCCAAGGGCCGGGACTAGCGTTGAATGAGCAGTTCTTC. Its translation is CASSQGPGLALNEQFF.

This clone was counted between two and nine times. Here the CDR3 DNA reads TGTGCCAGCAGGAAAAAACTACTAGCGGGAGATACGCAGTATTTT. Protein sequence: CASRKKLLAGDTQYF. J is TRBJ2-3 and V is TRBV7-8, with 9 bases matching TRBD2. Germline CDR1 is SGHVS and CDR2 is FQNEAQ. V gave up 6 bases and J gave up 5 bases; unmatched junction bases: 9. CDR3 length: 15 amino acids.

The CDR3 loop is CASSLFGPNQPQHF. The CDR3 bases are TGTGCCAGCAGTTTATTCGGCCCCAATCAGCCCCAGCATTTT. This chain connects TRBV27 to TRBJ1-5; D is unclear. This CDR3 is 14 amino acids long. The germline V and J ends were trimmed by 1 base and 3 bases, with 7 bases remaining between them. Germline CDR1 reads MNHEY; CDR2 reads SMNVEV (reference sequence).

V is TRBV4-1 and J is TRBJ2-7, with a possible D match to TRBD2 (5 bases). Germline assignment: CDR1 MGHRA and CDR2 YSYEKL. V dropped 3 bases and J dropped 4 bases, with 16 bases sitting between them. The CDR3 contains 15 residues. The CDR3 DNA reads as TGCGCCAGCAGCCAGACCCACAGCGGAGGTTACGAGCAGTACTTC. This translates into CASSQTHSGGYEQYF.

The chain combines TRBV6-1 with TRBJ1-2; no firm D call. The germline V gene has CDR1 MNHNS and CDR2 SASEGT. V was trimmed by 6 bases and J by 4 bases, leaving 18 bases between them. The CDR3 covers 15 residues. The CDR3 protein is CASRIVQDGGYGYTF. CDR3 bases: TGTGCCAGCAGAATCGTCCAGGACGGTGGCTATGGCTACACCTTC.

The rearrangement links TRBV6-6 to TRBJ2-5, with D possibly TRBD2 on 6 matching bases. The CDR3 is 16 amino acids. Trimming removed 6 bases at V and 2 bases at J, with 19 bases between. Germline assignment: CDR1 MNHNY and CDR2 SVGAGI (reference sequence). The chain's CDR3 is CASRVPFASGQETQYF. The CDR3 DNA reads as TGTGCCAGCAGGGTTCCCTTCGCGAGCGGGCAAGAGACCCAGTACTTC.

Only a few counts were recorded for this clone. This chain uses TRBV10-2 with TRBJ1-4; 7 nucleotides align to TRBD1. Germline CDR1 WSHSY, CDR2 SAAADI. The CDR3 has 14 amino acids. The V and J ends lost 5 bases and 5 bases, in that order; junction bases with no gene match: 5. CDR3 region: CASSRGTENEKLFF. DNA for the CDR3: TGCGCCAGCAGTCGCGGGACAGAGAATGAAAAACTGTTTTTT.

The rearrangement links TRBV29-1 to TRBJ2-2; 9 bases agree with TRBD2. The V gene end was trimmed by 2 bases and the J gene end by 6 bases; junction bases not matched to a gene: 10. Germline V gene data show CDR1 as SQVTM and CDR2 as ANQGSEA. This CDR3 comprises 16 residues. The chain's CDR3 is CSVERDSGRTAGELFF. Here the CDR3 DNA reads TGCAGCGTTGAAAGGGATAGCGGGAGAACGGCCGGGGAGCTGTTTTTT.

The CDR3 coding sequence is TGTGCCAGCACGCGCTCCCTTCAGACTAGGCAGAAGACCCAGTACTTC. This codes for CASTRSLQTRQKTQYF. The gene calls are TRBV28 and TRBJ2-5; tentatively, D is TRBD2 (6 bases). This CDR3 has 16 residues. Germline CDR1 reads MDHEN; CDR2 reads SYDVKM. The V end was cut by 7 bases, the J end by 6 bases, with 24 bases between.

The CDR3 DNA reads as TGTGCCACCCTAGGGGCAGGGAGCAATCAGCCCCAGCATTTT. Amino acid sequence: CATLGAGSNQPQHF. The chain links TRBV19 to TRBJ1-5; D might be TRBD1 (5 bases). With 10 bases removed from V and 1 base from J, the gap between germline ends came to 14 bases. The germline V gene encodes CDR1 LNHDA and CDR2 SQIVND (reference sequence). CDR3 size: 14 residues.